Described below is a single TCR beta chain sequence and its context. Its antigen is unknown. This CDR3 is built from 14 residues. V was clipped by 6 bases and J by 8 bases; unmatched bases: 13. CDR1 is SGHKS and CDR2 is YYEKEE in the germline V gene (reference sequence). This record belongs to a study of cytomegalovirus exposure and HLA in healthy donors. Findings of the study overall: It was assumed in the presence/absence analyses that sequencing depth was roughly uniform across donors. An analysis that was carried out later associated 17,000 or so TCR beta sequences with HLA alleles at 0.05 false discovery rate.

13 Jbeta primers and 60 Vbeta primers were used for the PCR. In the authors' methods: Later reanalysis found approximately 80 million unique TCR beta chains, about 11 million of them shared. Repertoires were generated with immunoSEQ multiplex PCR, while TCRdb's copy carries only in-frame clones and drops some. V, J and clone size derive from that table, while D and trimming were established from the DNA sequence. The table shows about 160,000 clones, with roughly three quarters occurring only once. This chain connects TRBV5-5 to TRBJ2-7, with TRBD1 matching 8 bases. Sequenced input: PBMCs. The TCR comes from a man aged 18 to 29 in good health and CMV-seropositive. The CDR3 spells CASTQTGGKFQQYV. In DNA form, the CDR3 reads TGTGCCAGCACCCAAACAGGGGGGAAATTTCAGCAGTACGTC.